This TCR beta chain was found in a study of shared T cell receptors in the human thymus (dated by TCRdb to the early 2020s). About the investigation overall: The study examined how self-reactive, shared T-cell receptor alpha chains are generated in the human thymus.

With respect to this clone: The clone's antigen remains unknown. No much larger clone exists at a distance of one base, and base qualities are not known.

CDR1 MRHNA and CDR2 SNTAGT are derived from the germline V gene. Clipping removes 6 bases from V and 2 bases from J, with 4 as the unmatched junction base count. The CDR3 runs 16 residues from the cysteine to the phenylalanine. Only CDR3 DNA remains: 48 bases, in frame from the first base. Library creation used the immunoSEQ multiplex PCR assay. TCRdb took over this immuneACCESS table, retaining in-frame rearrangements with V and J assigned. Such tables are incomplete; in checked studies, under half of the missing clones stem from an unresolved V gene, and the remainder is unexplained. Present in this sample are hundreds of thousands of clones, about 90% of which were seen just once. Just under 0.0095% of the sample belongs to the ten largest clones. These data are also associated with another study on human thymus T cells. As the second study states: In Finland, the donors were immunologically healthy infants who were having open corrective cardiac surgery for congenital heart defects. Thymus tissue was obtained as surgical resects removed during corrective cardiac surgery. Both the thymic and the peripheral blood repertoires appeared to show biased V and J gene segment usage. The related research found that thymic TCR repertoires overlapped highly between unrelated individuals. The study used 7 to 9 infant thymus samples plus four related peripheral blood samples to characterize TCR alpha and beta repertoires. The infant donors were about 6 to 250 days old, and the cohort included six or seven males and two females. Thymocytes were freed from the tissue by mechanical means and kept at -70 degrees C as pellets of about 8.5-34 million cells. A QIAsymphony instrument was used to extract genomic DNA from the frozen cell pellets. The immunoSEQ multiplex PCR assay was used to amplify the TCRB and TCRAD loci from a standardized quantity of quality-controlled genomic DNA. The V(D)J region was spanned by amplicons of a length sufficient to cover the CDR3 and to identify V and J genes. The amplicons were sequenced on an Illumina platform via the commercial immunoSEQ service. Primer bias and sequencing errors were corrected as previously described, and TCRAD and TCRB definitions were based on the IMGT database. Repertoires were analysed with immunoSEQ Analyzer 3.0 and VDJTools, covering basic statistics, V/J segment usage, diversity estimates, rarefaction and pairwise overlap. Chao1, ChaoE, Efron-Thisted, Shannon and inverse Simpson indices were used to estimate diversity, which was also estimated on datasets down-sampled to the smallest sample. Repertoire overlap was assessed by strict matching of CDR3 nucleotide sequence, V gene and J gene, and clustering was done by Jaccard-based multidimensional scaling. Thymus samples yielded on average roughly 790,000 unique TCRB clonotypes, compared with 70,000 to 85,000 from blood samples.

The rearrangement combines TRBV6-4 with TRBJ2-3; 14 bases in between match TRBD2. The source is a boy younger than two with a congenital heart defect. Donor details come from another sample of the same person, matched by shared clones. The specimen was thymocytes. The nucleotide sequence is TGTGCCAGCAGGGCGACTAGCGGGGGGGACACAGATACGCAGTATTTT. This encodes CASRATSGGDTDTQYF.